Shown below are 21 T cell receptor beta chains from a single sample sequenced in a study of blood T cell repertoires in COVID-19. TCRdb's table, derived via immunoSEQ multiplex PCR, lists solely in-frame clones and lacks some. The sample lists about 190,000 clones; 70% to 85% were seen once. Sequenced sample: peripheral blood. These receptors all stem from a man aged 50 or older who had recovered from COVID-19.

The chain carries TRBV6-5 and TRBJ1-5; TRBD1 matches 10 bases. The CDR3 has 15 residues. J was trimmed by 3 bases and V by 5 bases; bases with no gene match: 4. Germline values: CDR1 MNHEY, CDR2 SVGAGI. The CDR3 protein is CASSPTGGVNQPQHF. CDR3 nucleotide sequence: TGTGCCAGCAGTCCGACAGGGGGCGTCAATCAGCCCCAGCATTTT.

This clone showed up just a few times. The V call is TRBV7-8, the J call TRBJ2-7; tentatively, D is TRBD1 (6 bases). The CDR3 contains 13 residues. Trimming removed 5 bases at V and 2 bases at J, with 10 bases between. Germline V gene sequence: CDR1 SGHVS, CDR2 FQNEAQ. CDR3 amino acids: CASSLGTTYEQYF. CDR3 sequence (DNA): TGTGCCAGCAGCCTCGGGACAACCTACGAGCAGTACTTC.

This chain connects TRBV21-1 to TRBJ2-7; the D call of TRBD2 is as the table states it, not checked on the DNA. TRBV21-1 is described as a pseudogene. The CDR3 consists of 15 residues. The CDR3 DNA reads TGTGCCAGCTCGAGAGGGGGACTAGGAGATCACGAGCAGTACTTC. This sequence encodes CASSRGGLGDHEQYF.

The CDR3 here is CASRTSEISYEQYF. The CDR3 bases are TGTGCCAGCAGGACTAGCGAGATTTCCTACGAGCAGTACTTC. The chain is built from TRBV5-6 and TRBJ2-7; 8 bases are a match to TRBD2. Trimming took 5 bases from V and 1 from J; bases not matched to a gene: 5. CDR3 length: 14 residues. CDR1 and CDR2 from the germline V gene are SGHDT and YYEEEE.

The CDR3 DNA follows: TGTGCCAGCAGCTCACGACTAGCGGGAACGAAAGAGACCCAGTACTTC. Protein product: CASSSRLAGTKETQYF. This chain links TRBV27 with TRBJ2-5, with 11 bases aligning to TRBD2. The V segment lost 6 bases and the J segment 3 bases; nucleotides outside the gene matches: 9. Germline values: CDR1 MNHEY, CDR2 SMNVEV (reference sequence). The CDR3 runs to 16 residues.

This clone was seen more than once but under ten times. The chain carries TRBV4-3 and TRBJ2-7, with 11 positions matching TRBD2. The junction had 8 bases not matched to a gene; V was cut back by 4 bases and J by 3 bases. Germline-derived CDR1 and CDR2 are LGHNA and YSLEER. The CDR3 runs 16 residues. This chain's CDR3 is CASSLQITSGSYEQYF. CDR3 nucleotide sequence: TGCGCCAGCAGCCTACAGATCACTAGCGGGAGCTACGAGCAGTACTTC.

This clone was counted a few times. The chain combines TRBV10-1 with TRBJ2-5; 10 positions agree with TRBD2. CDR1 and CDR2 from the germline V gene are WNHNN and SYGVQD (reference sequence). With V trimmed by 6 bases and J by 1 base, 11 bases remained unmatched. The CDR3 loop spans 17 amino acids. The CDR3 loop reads CASSPGGLAGVQETQYF. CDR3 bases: TGCGCCAGCAGCCCCGGTGGGCTAGCGGGAGTCCAAGAGACCCAGTACTTC.

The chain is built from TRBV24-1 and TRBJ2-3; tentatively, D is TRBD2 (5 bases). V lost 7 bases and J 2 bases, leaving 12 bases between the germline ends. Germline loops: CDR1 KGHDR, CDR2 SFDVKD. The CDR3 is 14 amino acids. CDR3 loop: CATSDRRSTDTQYF. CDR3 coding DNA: TGTGCCACCAGCGACCGGAGGTCCACAGATACGCAGTATTTT.

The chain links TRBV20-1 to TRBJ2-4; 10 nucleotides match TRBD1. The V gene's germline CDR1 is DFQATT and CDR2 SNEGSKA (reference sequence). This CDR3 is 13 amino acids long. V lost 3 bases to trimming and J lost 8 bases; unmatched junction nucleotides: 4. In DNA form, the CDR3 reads TGCAGTGCTAGTAGGGGACAGGGGTACATTCAGTACTTC. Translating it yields CSASRGQGYIQYF.

The CDR3 bases are TGTGCCAGTAGAGGGCGGGGAGCCAATCAGCCCCAGCATTTT. Translating gives CASRGRGANQPQHF. The chain couples TRBV19 to TRBJ1-5; unclear D gene. Germline-derived CDR1 and CDR2 are LNHDA and SQIVND (reference sequence). V lost 6 bases and J 3 bases, leaving 12 bases between the germline ends. The CDR3 covers 14 residues.

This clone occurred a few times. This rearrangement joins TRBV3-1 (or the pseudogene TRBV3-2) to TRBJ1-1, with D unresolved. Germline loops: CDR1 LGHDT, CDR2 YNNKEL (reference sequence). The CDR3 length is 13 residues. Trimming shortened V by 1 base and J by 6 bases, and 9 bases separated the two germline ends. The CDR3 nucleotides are TGTGCCAGCAGCCAAGTTCGAGGTTCTGAAGCTTTCTTT. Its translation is CASSQVRGSEAFF.

The CDR3 reads CASSLRTATHSGANVLTF. The CDR3 DNA reads TGCGCCAGCAGCCTACGGACAGCTACCCACTCTGGGGCCAACGTCCTGACTTTC. The J gene is TRBJ2-6, the V gene TRBV4-3; D perhaps matches TRBD1 (6 bases). In germline, CDR1 is LGHNA, CDR2 YSLEER. The CDR3 is 18 amino acids. The V and J ends lost 4 bases and 0 bases respectively, with 16 bases between them.

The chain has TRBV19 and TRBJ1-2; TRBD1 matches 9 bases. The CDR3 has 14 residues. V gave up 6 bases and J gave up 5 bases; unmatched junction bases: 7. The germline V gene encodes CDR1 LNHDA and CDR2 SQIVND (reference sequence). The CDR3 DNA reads TGTGCCAGTAGACCCCGGGACAGGGCATATGGCTACACCTTC. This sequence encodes CASRPRDRAYGYTF.

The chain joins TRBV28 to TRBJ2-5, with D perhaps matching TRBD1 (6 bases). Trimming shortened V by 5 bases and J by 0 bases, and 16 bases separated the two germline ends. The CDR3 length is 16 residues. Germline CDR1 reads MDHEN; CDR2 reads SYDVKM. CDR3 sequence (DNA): TGTGCCAGCAGTCCCCTGTCAGGGGCTGACCAAGAGACCCAGTACTTC. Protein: CASSPLSGADQETQYF.

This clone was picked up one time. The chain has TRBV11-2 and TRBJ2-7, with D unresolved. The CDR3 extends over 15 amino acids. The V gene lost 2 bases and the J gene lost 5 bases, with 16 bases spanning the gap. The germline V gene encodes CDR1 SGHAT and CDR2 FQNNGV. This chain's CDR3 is CASSLSLGPYHEQYF. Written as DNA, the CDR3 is TGTGCCAGCAGCTTATCGCTTGGTCCCTATCACGAGCAGTACTTC.

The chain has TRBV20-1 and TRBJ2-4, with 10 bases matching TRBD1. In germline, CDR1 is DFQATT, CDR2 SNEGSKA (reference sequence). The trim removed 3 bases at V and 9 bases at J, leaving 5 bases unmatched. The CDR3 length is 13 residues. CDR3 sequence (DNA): TGCAGTGCTAGTGTGGACAGGGGGATCATTCAGTACTTC. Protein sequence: CSASVDRGIIQYF.

The CDR3 here is CASSTEQGLSGAGELFF. The DNA of the CDR3 is TGCGCCAGCAGCACGGAACAGGGGTTATCCGGGGCCGGGGAGCTGTTTTTT. This rearrangement joins TRBV5-1 to TRBJ2-2, with 7 bases aligning to TRBD1. This CDR3 has 17 residues. V was pared by 4 bases and J by 6 bases, with 15 bases of the junction left unmatched. Germline V gene lookup returns CDR1 SGHRS and CDR2 YFSETQ.

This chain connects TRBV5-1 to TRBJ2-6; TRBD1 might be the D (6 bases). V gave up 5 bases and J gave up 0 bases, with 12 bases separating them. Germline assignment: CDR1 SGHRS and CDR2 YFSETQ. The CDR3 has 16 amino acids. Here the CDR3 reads CASRDPRGSGANVLTF. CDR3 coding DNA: TGCGCCAGCAGGGACCCCAGGGGCTCTGGGGCCAACGTCCTGACTTTC.

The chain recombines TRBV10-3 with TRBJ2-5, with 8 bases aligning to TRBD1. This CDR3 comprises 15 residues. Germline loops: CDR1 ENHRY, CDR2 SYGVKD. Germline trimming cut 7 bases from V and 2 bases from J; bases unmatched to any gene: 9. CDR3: CAITAGTGEQETQYF. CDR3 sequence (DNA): TGTGCCATCACAGCCGGGACAGGAGAACAAGAGACCCAGTACTTC.

This chain's CDR3 is CASSLSSSGRPKGEQYF. CDR3 nucleotide sequence: TGTGCCAGCAGCTTGTCATCTAGCGGGAGGCCAAAGGGGGAGCAGTACTTC. The V call is TRBV5-4, the J call TRBJ2-7, with TRBD2 matching 11 bases. The germline V gene encodes CDR1 SGHNT and CDR2 YYREEE (reference sequence). With V trimmed by 1 base and J by 7 bases, 13 bases remained unmatched. The length of the CDR3 is 17 residues.

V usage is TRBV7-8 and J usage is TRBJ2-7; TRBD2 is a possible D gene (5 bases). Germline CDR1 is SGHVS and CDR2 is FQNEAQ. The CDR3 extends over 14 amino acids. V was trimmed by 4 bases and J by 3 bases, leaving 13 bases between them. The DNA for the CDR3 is TGTGCCAGCAGCTCCCCTAGCCGGGACTACGAGCAGTACTTC. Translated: CASSSPSRDYEQYF.